This T cell receptor (beta chain) was obtained from a study of blood T cell repertoires in COVID-19. Germline lookup yields CDR1 SEHNR and CDR2 FQNEAQ (reference sequence). The J segment lost 7 bases and the V segment lost 5 bases, leaving 6 bases of the junction unmatched. The CDR3 sequence is 14 residues long. Here immunoSEQ multiplex PCR was the method, and the copy in TCRdb shows in-frame clones only, minus some. The sample has about 150,000 clones; around 84% are singletons. This clone has just one count. The specimen sequenced was peripheral blood. V gene TRBV7-9 combines with J gene TRBJ2-1; 9 nucleotides agree with TRBD2. The clonotype originates from a woman aged 55-70 years with COVID-19, enrolled during active disease. The CDR3 sequence: CASSVLAGLNEQFF. CDR3 DNA sequence: TGTGCCAGCAGCGTTCTAGCGGGGTTGAATGAGCAGTTCTTC.